This T cell receptor beta chain was recorded in a study of OX40 agonist ivuxolimab in advanced cancers. The wider study: Intravenous ivuxolimab at 0.01 to 10 mg/kg was given to patients every 2 weeks. Study-wide results and caveats: Researchers did not determine the expanded peripheral T cells' antigen specificity. The study found among the lowest clonal expansion in partial responders at 0.1-3.0 mg/kg.

V shed 4 bases and J shed 3 bases, with 4 bases lying between them. The CDR3 runs 11 residues. CDR1 and CDR2 (germline): MNHNS, SASEGT. Assay: immunoSEQ multiplex PCR; the TCRdb copy retains only in-frame clones and omits some. This table has 90,000 to 120,000 clones, 90% appearing once. Comments on this clone: Its specificity is unknown.

The rearrangement links TRBV6-1 to TRBJ2-7; D gene unclear. The TCR originated in an adult with an advanced solid tumor such as melanoma, head and neck, liver or kidney cancer. The source material was CD4+ or CD8+ T cells sorted from blood, sampled in a trial of the OX40 agonist ivuxolimab. CDR3 DNA sequence: TGTGCCAGCAGTGTGAGCTACGAGCAGTACTTC. Protein: CASSVSYEQYF.